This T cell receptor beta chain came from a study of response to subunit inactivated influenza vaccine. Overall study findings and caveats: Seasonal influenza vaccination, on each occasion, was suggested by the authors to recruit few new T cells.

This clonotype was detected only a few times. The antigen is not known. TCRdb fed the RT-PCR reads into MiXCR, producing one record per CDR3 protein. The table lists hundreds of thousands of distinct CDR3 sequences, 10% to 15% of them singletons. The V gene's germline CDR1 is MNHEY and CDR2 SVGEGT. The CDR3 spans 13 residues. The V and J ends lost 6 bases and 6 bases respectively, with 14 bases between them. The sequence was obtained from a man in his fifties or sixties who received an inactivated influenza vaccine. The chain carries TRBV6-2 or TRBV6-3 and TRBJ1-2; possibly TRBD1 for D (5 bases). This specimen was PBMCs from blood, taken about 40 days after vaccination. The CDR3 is CASRGPLSHGYTF. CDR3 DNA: TGTGCCAGCAGGGGACCATTATCGCATGGCTACACCTTC.